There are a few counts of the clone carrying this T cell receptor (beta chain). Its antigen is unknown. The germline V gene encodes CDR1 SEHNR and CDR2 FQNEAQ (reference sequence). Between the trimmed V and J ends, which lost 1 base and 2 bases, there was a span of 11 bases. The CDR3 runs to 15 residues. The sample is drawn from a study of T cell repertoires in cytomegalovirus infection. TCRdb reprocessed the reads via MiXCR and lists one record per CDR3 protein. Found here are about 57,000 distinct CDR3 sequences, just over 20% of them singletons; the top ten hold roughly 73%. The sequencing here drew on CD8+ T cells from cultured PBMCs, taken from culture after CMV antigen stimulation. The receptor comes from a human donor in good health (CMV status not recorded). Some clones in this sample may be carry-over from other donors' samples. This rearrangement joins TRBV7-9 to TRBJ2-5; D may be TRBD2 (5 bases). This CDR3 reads CASSLGGPLQETQYF. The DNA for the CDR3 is TGTGCCAGCAGCTTAGGCGGGCCGCTACAAGAGACCCAGTACTTC.